Included here is one TCR beta chain sequence, with context. Its target antigen remains unknown. Within one base of it there is no much larger clone, and no base qualities were kept. The time point label, as the study defines it: neoterminal ileum biopsy at postoperative endoscopy, about 6 months after surgery. Eligible patients were adults with ileal or ileocolonic Crohn's disease who had an indication for ileocolonic resection. Whole ileal mucosal biopsies were kept frozen at -80 degrees C prior to DNA extraction. Genomic DNA was isolated from frozen whole biopsies using a TRizol-based method, and the DNA was quantified with a NanoDrop 2000 spectrophotometer. This entry comes from a study of T cell repertoires in ileal Crohn's disease (dated by TCRdb to about 2019). Study-wide context: Median disease duration was approximately 8 years, and about 35% of patients were identified as active smokers at the time of surgery. Surgery was performed for a complication in all patients, with stricturing disease in roughly 60% and penetrating disease in around 40%. About half of the patients received postoperative therapy: about 10 received thiopurines and approximately 19 received anti-TNF agents. The M6 samples were biopsies of the neoterminal ileum collected during postoperative colonoscopy. The TCR repertoire was analysed in over 50 patients with Crohn's disease drawn from a prospective multicentre cohort. The study was conducted in parallel with a multicentre cohort built to find predictors of early endoscopic recurrence after ileocolonic resection. Endoscopic postoperative recurrence was defined as a Rutgeerts score above i0. The study sequenced about 180 mucosal samples from around 52 patients, taken at several locations on the surgical specimen and at postoperative endoscopy. The investigation overall reported the following: Compared with non-smokers, patients who were active smokers at surgery showed a significantly higher proportion of clonal expansions (about 25% vs 20%, p=0.02). Postoperative endoscopy was performed at varying times within the first year after surgery, with a median delay of 6.9 months. Endoscopic recurrence was found to be associated with higher high-frequency clone percentages at surgery, and recurrence was observed in all patients with clonality above 26.8% (18/57). Compared with CD4 T cells, sorted CD8 T cells held more high-frequency clones, which suggests that the mucosal expansions were mostly CD8. Only a subgroup of patients, of unstated size, had mucosal CD4 and CD8 T cells sorted and sequenced.

The germline V gene encodes CDR1 MNHEY and CDR2 SVGAGI. The CDR3 spans 15 residues, from the cysteine through the phenylalanine. CDR3 DNA only is kept here, 45 bases in frame from base 1. The germline V and J ends show losses of 5 bases and 9 bases respectively, and no gene match explains 6 bases of the junction. Roughly 500 nanograms of biopsy DNA per sample were submitted for commercial TCRB immunosequencing. A two-step, amplification bias-controlled multiplex PCR was used by Adaptive Biotechnology to amplify CDR3 regions from genomic DNA. Primers covering every V and J gene segment were used in the first PCR, while barcodes and Illumina adapters were added in the second PCR. An Illumina instrument was used to sequence the CDR3 libraries. As for the authors' bioinformatics: Analysis combined the vendor-provided pipelines with custom analysis of raw data in R/Bioconductor under R version 3.3.0. Clonality, which ranges from 0 to 1, was calculated as the inverse of the normalised Shannon entropy across all productive clones. High-frequency clones were defined as the share of the repertoire occupied by the top 100 clones, with only clones passing a 95% confidence test being retained. Overlap between samples was measured with the Morisita-Horn index, while repertoire diversity was measured with the Simpson index. The source is immuneACCESS, and TCRdb retained only in-frame sequences with V and J called. Part of the clones is not carried over; for the studies checked, unresolved V genes explain less than half of this, and the remainder is unexplained. D and trimming were read from the DNA, whereas the V and J calls and clone size are those reported in that table. The sample table lists roughly 13,000 clones, around 80% of them with a count of one. The ten largest account for about 15% of the sample.

This chain is built from TRBV6-5 and TRBJ2-1, with 14 bases in between that match TRBD2. This clonotype originated in an adult with Crohn's disease. The sample comprised ileal tissue. The encoded CDR3 is CASSQTSGGVTEQFF. The sequenced DNA: TGTGCCAGCAGTCAGACTAGCGGGGGGGTCACTGAGCAGTTCTTC.